The 17 T cell receptor beta chains below were found in one sample sequenced in a study of cytomegalovirus exposure and HLA in healthy donors. Primers included in the PCR were 60 Vbeta and 13 Jbeta primers. Generated by immunoSEQ multiplex PCR, the TCRdb table keeps only in-frame clones and is missing some. This sample has around 170,000 clones, with 65% to 80% found just once. The material sequenced was PBMCs. All receptors derive from a woman aged 40 to 50 in good health and CMV-seronegative.

The V call is TRBV11-3, the J call TRBJ1-5, with 7 bases fitting TRBD1. V lost 3 bases to trimming and J lost 3 bases; unmatched junction nucleotides: 2. This CDR3 has 14 amino acids. From germline, CDR1 is SGHNT and CDR2 YENEEA. The CDR3 DNA follows: TGTGCCAGCAGCTTGACAGGGACCAATCAGCCCCAGCATTTT. Its translation: CASSLTGTNQPQHF.

This chain joins TRBV28 and TRBJ2-5; D is possibly TRBD2 (7 bases). The CDR3 has 17 residues. Germline CDR1 is MDHEN and CDR2 is SYDVKM. Trimming removed 1 base from V and 4 bases from J, with 19 bases in between. The chain's CDR3 is CASSLLGGAGVRETQYF. CDR3 coding DNA: TGTGCCAGCAGTTTATTAGGGGGGGCGGGGGTTAGAGAGACCCAGTACTTC.

The V call is TRBV5-1, the J call TRBJ1-2; 7 bases fit TRBD1. The germline V gene encodes CDR1 SGHRS and CDR2 YFSETQ. The CDR3 spans 15 residues. Germline trimming cut 2 bases from V and 4 bases from J; bases unmatched to any gene: 8. CDR3 region: CASSFEGQLPYGYTF. The CDR3 DNA follows: TGCGCCAGCAGCTTCGAGGGACAGCTACCCTATGGCTACACCTTC.

Here the CDR3 DNA reads TGTGCCAGCAGCCATGGGATTTATCGCGGGACTAGCGTTGGCAATGAGCAGTTCTTC. It translates to CASSHGIYRGTSVGNEQFF. The V and J genes are TRBV7-9 and TRBJ2-1, with 10 bases fitting TRBD2. V shed 5 bases, J shed 6 bases, and the junction held 19 bases outside the gene matches. From germline, CDR1 is SEHNR and CDR2 FQNEAQ (reference sequence). This CDR3 spans 19 amino acids.

The chain joins TRBV4-1 to TRBJ1-6, with D perhaps TRBD1 (5 bases). Per the germline V gene, CDR1 is MGHRA and CDR2 is YSYEKL. The CDR3 has 15 residues. V shed 4 bases and J shed 6 bases, with 13 bases lying between them. As DNA, the CDR3 is TGCGCCAGCAGCCCCCAGGGTACTCGTAATTCACCCCTCCACTTT. Translated: CASSPQGTRNSPLHF.

The chain recombines TRBV5-1 with TRBJ2-7, with 8 bases lining up with TRBD1. The V gene's germline CDR1 is SGHRS and CDR2 YFSETQ. The CDR3 totals 15 residues. V lost 5 bases, J lost 6 bases, and 13 bases stayed unmatched. The DNA for the CDR3 is TGCGCCAGCAGTCTACGGACAGGGCTGGTTGCCGAGCAGTACTTC. This encodes CASSLRTGLVAEQYF.

This clone was recorded a few times. The rearrangement links TRBV15 to TRBJ2-5; TRBD2 agrees at 9 bases. The CDR3 sequence is 16 residues long. Germline CDR1 reads LNHNV; CDR2 reads YYDKDF (reference sequence). Trimming cost V 1 base and J 5 bases; bases outside gene matches: 8. The CDR3 nucleotides read TGTGCCACCAGCAGAGCAGCGGGGGGCCGGTTGGAGACCCAGTACTTC. Its translation is CATSRAAGGRLETQYF.

This chain uses TRBV15 with TRBJ2-7; D perhaps matches TRBD2 (6 bases). The CDR3 loop spans 17 amino acids. The germline V and J ends were trimmed by 0 bases and 7 bases, with 22 bases remaining between them. The germline CDR1 and CDR2 sequences are LNHNV and YYDKDF (reference sequence). CDR3 amino acids: CATSRDNPAAPEGEQYF. Written as DNA, the CDR3 is TGTGCCACCAGCAGAGATAATCCGGCAGCCCCGGAGGGGGAGCAGTACTTC.

This clone was observed once. This chain links TRBV7-2 with TRBJ2-2; 11 nucleotides agree with TRBD2. From germline, CDR1 is SGHTA and CDR2 FQGNSA. Germline trimming cut 1 base from V and 1 base from J; bases unmatched to any gene: 2. The CDR3 is made up of 17 amino acids. The CDR3: CASSLDGTSGNTGELFF. CDR3 DNA: TGTGCCAGCAGCTTAGATGGGACTAGCGGGAACACCGGGGAGCTGTTTTTT.

This chain joins TRBV5-6 and TRBJ1-1; a weak D match, TRBD1 (5 bases). V was trimmed by 2 bases and J by 4 bases, leaving 15 bases between them. CDR1 is SGHDT, CDR2 YYEEEE, per germline. The CDR3 is made up of 15 amino acids. The CDR3 bases are TGTGCCAGCAGCTTAGGGGCCCCGCGAGGCACTGAAGCTTTCTTT. It translates to CASSLGAPRGTEAFF.

The chain links TRBV5-6 to TRBJ1-5, with D tentatively TRBD1 (6 bases). The CDR3 has 16 amino acids. With 3 bases removed from V and 5 bases from J, the gap between germline ends came to 18 bases. Germline V CDR1 and CDR2: SGHDT, YYEEEE. The CDR3 bases are TGTGCCAGCAGCTCACGGGTTGGTCAGGGGCATCAGCCCCAGCATTTT. Its protein is CASSSRVGQGHQPQHF.

A few counts support this clone. The chain recombines TRBV25-1 with TRBJ1-3, with TRBD1 matching 10 bases. The CDR3 runs to 17 residues. J was trimmed by 2 bases and V by 1 base; bases with no gene match: 5. Per the germline V gene, CDR1 is MGHDK and CDR2 is SYGVNS. CDR3 sequence: CASSELSGTGAGNTIYF. The DNA of the CDR3 is TGTGCCAGCAGTGAATTGTCCGGGACAGGGGCTGGAAACACCATATATTTT.

The chain has TRBV7-8 and TRBJ2-3; D may be TRBD1 (5 bases). The CDR3 loop spans 16 amino acids. Germline assignment: CDR1 SGHVS and CDR2 FQNEAQ. Trimming removed 5 bases from V and 3 bases from J, with 18 bases in between. CDR3 nucleotides: TGTGCCAGCAGCCCCCGCGAAGGGGTCGAGACAGATACGCAGTATTTT. As protein: CASSPREGVETDTQYF.

The gene calls are TRBV19 and TRBJ2-3; D possibly corresponds to TRBD2 (5 bases). CDR1 and CDR2 from the germline V gene are LNHDA and SQIVND (reference sequence). The CDR3 spans 16 residues. V was cut by 4 bases and J by 4 bases, with 18 bases left in between. CDR3 sequence (DNA): TGTGCCAGTAGTACCCCCTTGGGGATTAGCGCAGATACGCAGTATTTT. This gives the protein CASSTPLGISADTQYF.

The CDR3 DNA reads as TGTGCCAGCAGCCATCGGACAGGGGTAACGTACAATGAGCAGTTCTTC. Translation: CASSHRTGVTYNEQFF. This rearrangement joins TRBV5-8 to TRBJ2-1; 9 bases align to TRBD1. CDR1 is SGHTS, CDR2 YDEGEE, per germline. The CDR3 is made up of 16 amino acids. V lost 4 bases, J lost 4 bases, and 9 bases stayed unmatched.

This clone has a single count. This chain links TRBV6-5 with TRBJ2-3, with no clear D. Deletions cut 6 bases from V and 0 bases from J, with 7 bases between. Per germline, CDR1 MNHEY and CDR2 SVGAGI. The CDR3 spans 13 residues. The CDR3: CASRRASTDTQYF. CDR3 coding DNA: TGTGCCAGCAGACGAGCTAGCACAGATACGCAGTATTTT.

V gene TRBV7-2 combines with J gene TRBJ1-1, with a weak D call TRBD1 (6 bases). CDR3 length: 14 amino acids. The germline V gene has CDR1 SGHTA and CDR2 FQGNSA. V lost 2 bases and J lost 5, with 12 bases in between. DNA for the CDR3: TGTGCCAGCAGCTTACGGGACATCGGGACTGAAGCTTTCTTT. Its translation: CASSLRDIGTEAFF. Combining the CDR3 with reference TRBV7-2 and TRBJ1-1 gives the whole variable domain GAGVSQSPSNKVTEKGKDVELRCDPISGHTALYWYRQSLGQGLEFLIYFQGNSAPDKSGLPSDRFSAERTGGSVSTLTIQRTQQEDSAVYLCASSLRDIGTEAFFGQGTRLTVV.